This T cell receptor (beta chain) came from a study of human T cells and chemical hapten exposure. The overall study: Per-sample TCR yield variation was attributed mainly to small pooled library volume differences.

The CDR3 runs to 16 residues. The J segment lost 0 bases and the V segment lost 3 bases, leaving 6 bases of the junction unmatched. Germline CDR1 reads DFQATT; CDR2 reads SNEGSKA (reference sequence). Individual cDNA molecules received unique molecular identifiers in the library. Per the original data handling: Sampled TCR counts reached a median of roughly 100,000 per sample, with values ranging from roughly 20,000 to 700,000. Each CDR3 protein gets one entry after TCRdb re-called the RACE reads with MiXCR. These V and J calls derive from TCRdb rather than the authors' analysis. The sample lists 75,000 to 100,000 distinct CDR3 sequences; approximately 9% were seen once. Sample time point: healthy volunteer bleed at 2 weeks. From whole blood left unfractionated, total RNA was extracted.

Sequencing was performed on whole blood. The sequence came from a female donor in good health. Some clones in this sample may be carry-over from other donors' samples. The J gene is TRBJ2-2, the V gene TRBV20-1, with TRBD2 matching 8 bases. In nucleotides, the CDR3 is TGCAGTGCTAGCACCCCGGGACTAGCGAACACCGGGGAGCTGTTTTTT. Amino acids: CSASTPGLANTGELFF.